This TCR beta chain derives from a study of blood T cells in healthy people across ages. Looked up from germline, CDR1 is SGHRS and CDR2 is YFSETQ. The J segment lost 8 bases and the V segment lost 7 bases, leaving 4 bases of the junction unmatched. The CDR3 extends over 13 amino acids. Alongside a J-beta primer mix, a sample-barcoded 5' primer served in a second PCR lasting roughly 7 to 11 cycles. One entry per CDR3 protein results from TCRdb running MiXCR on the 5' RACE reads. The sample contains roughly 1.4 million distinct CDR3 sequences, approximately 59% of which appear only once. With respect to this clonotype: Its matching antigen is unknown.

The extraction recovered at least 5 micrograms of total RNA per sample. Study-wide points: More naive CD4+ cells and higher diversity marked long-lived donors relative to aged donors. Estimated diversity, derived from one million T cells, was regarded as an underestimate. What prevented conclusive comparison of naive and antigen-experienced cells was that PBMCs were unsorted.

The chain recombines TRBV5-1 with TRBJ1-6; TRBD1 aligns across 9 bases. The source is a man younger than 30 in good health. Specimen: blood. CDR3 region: CASAGTGHSPLHF. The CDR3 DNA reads TGCGCCAGCGCCGGGACAGGGCATTCACCCCTCCACTTT.